The rows below give T cell receptor beta chains drawn from one sample of a study of blood T cell repertoires in COVID-19. Profiling relied on immunoSEQ multiplex PCR, and the TCRdb table lists in-frame clones only, not all of them. This sample has approximately 150,000 clones, with roughly 83% found just once. The specimen sequenced was peripheral blood. All receptors derive from a woman aged 80 or over with acute or convalescent COVID-19. Both conserved end residues are part of each CDR3. The D gene is left open where the match is weak. Expanded clones are given a class, and other clones once, few, many or no size at all.

v_call: TRBV5-4
d_call: TRBD1
clone_size: .
j_call: TRBJ2-5
cdr3_nt: TGTGCCAGCAGCCCGGGGACAGGGGGTAGTGGGGAGACCCAGTACTTC
cdr3_aa: CASSPGTGGSGETQYF

v_call: TRBV18
d_call: .
clone_size: few
j_call: TRBJ2-7
cdr3_nt: TGTGCCAGCTCGAGTAGCAGCTACGAGCAGTACTTC
cdr3_aa: CASSSSSYEQYF

v_call: TRBV2
d_call: TRBD1
clone_size: .
j_call: TRBJ2-7
cdr3_nt: TGTGCCACAGGGACAGGGTTATTGGGCGAGCAGTACTTC
cdr3_aa: CATGTGLLGEQYF

v_call: TRBV29-1
d_call: TRBD2
clone_size: .
j_call: TRBJ2-2
cdr3_nt: TGCAGCGCGAAGGGACTAGCGGGGGGTGGCACCGGGGAGCTGTTTTTT
cdr3_aa: CSAKGLAGGGTGELFF

v_call: TRBV5-5
d_call: .
clone_size: .
j_call: TRBJ1-2
cdr3_nt: TGTGCCAGCAGCTTGGTGACTACCCCAAATGGCTACACCTTC
cdr3_aa: CASSLVTTPNGYTF

v_call: TRBV4-1
d_call: TRBD1
clone_size: .
j_call: TRBJ1-1
cdr3_nt: TGCGCCAGCAGCCCCTACAACAGGGGGCTGGAAAAAGCTTTCTTT
cdr3_aa: CASSPYNRGLEKAFF

v_call: TRBV5-1
d_call: TRBD1
clone_size: .
j_call: TRBJ2-7
cdr3_nt: TGCGCCAGCAGCCCGGGGGACAGGGACGCCTCCTACGAGCAGTACTTC
cdr3_aa: CASSPGDRDASYEQYF

v_call: TRBV11-2
d_call: TRBD1
clone_size: .
j_call: TRBJ2-3
cdr3_nt: TGTGCCAGCAGCTCCGGACAGGCGAGCACAGATACGCAGTATTTT
cdr3_aa: CASSSGQASTDTQYF

v_call: TRBV14
d_call: TRBD1
clone_size: .
j_call: TRBJ1-6
cdr3_nt: TGTGCCAGCAGCCAAGTCCGGACAGGCCGACCCCTCCACTTT
cdr3_aa: CASSQVRTGRPLHF

v_call: TRBV30
d_call: .
clone_size: .
j_call: TRBJ1-2
cdr3_nt: TGTGCCTGGGTTGACTGGGGGGGTAGGAATGGCTACACCTTC
cdr3_aa: CAWVDWGGRNGYTF

v_call: TRBV6-5
d_call: .
clone_size: .
j_call: TRBJ1-1
cdr3_nt: TGTGCCAGCAGACCTCAAGGACAGAACACTGAAGCTTTCTTT
cdr3_aa: CASRPQGQNTEAFF

v_call: TRBV7-8
d_call: .
clone_size: .
j_call: TRBJ1-3
cdr3_nt: TGTGCCAGCAGCTTAGGGGGACTTATCTCTGGAAACACCATATATTTT
cdr3_aa: CASSLGGLISGNTIYF

v_call: TRBV5-8
d_call: .
clone_size: few
j_call: TRBJ1-4
cdr3_nt: TGTGCCAGCAGCTGGGGACAAACCTCGGGGGAAAAACTGTTTTTT
cdr3_aa: CASSWGQTSGEKLFF

v_call: TRBV4-3
d_call: .
clone_size: .
j_call: TRBJ1-1
cdr3_nt: TGCGCCAGCAGCCAAGATCCGGGGTTGGGCACTGAAGCTTTCTTT
cdr3_aa: CASSQDPGLGTEAFF

v_call: TRBV4-3
d_call: TRBD1
clone_size: .
j_call: TRBJ1-2
cdr3_nt: TGCGCCAGCAGCCAGGACAGGGGTAACTATGGCTACACCTTC
cdr3_aa: CASSQDRGNYGYTF

v_call: TRBV24-1
d_call: TRBD1
clone_size: .
j_call: TRBJ2-6
cdr3_nt: TGTGCCACCAGTGCCTCCGGGACAGGGCATCGTGAGCCTGGGGCCAACGTCCTGACTTTC
cdr3_aa: CATSASGTGHREPGANVLTF

v_call: TRBV4-3
d_call: .
clone_size: .
j_call: TRBJ2-1
cdr3_nt: TGCGCCAGCAGCCAAGACCGGGGGGCCAATGAGCAGTTCTTC
cdr3_aa: CASSQDRGANEQFF

v_call: TRBV18
d_call: TRBD1
clone_size: .
j_call: TRBJ2-1
cdr3_nt: TGTGCCAGCTCGCCATTTGCCAGGGGGTCGTGGAGCTCCTACAATGAGCAGTTCTTC
cdr3_aa: CASSPFARGSWSSYNEQFF

v_call: TRBV4-1
d_call: .
clone_size: few
j_call: TRBJ2-5
cdr3_nt: TGCGCCAGCAGCCAACCTGACAGAGAACAAGAGACCCAGTACTTC
cdr3_aa: CASSQPDREQETQYF

v_call: TRBV5-1
d_call: TRBD2
clone_size: .
j_call: TRBJ2-1
cdr3_nt: TGCGCCAGCAGCTTGGGACTAGCGGGAGGTGAGCAGTTCTTC
cdr3_aa: CASSLGLAGGEQFF

v_call: TRBV4-3
d_call: TRBD2
clone_size: .
j_call: TRBJ2-3
cdr3_nt: TGCGCCAGCAGCGAGGGGAGCGGGGGGGTAGGAGGCACAGATACGCAGTATTTT
cdr3_aa: CASSEGSGGVGGTDTQYF

v_call: TRBV6-1
d_call: TRBD1
clone_size: .
j_call: TRBJ1-6
cdr3_nt: TGTGCCAGCAGTGAGCGGGACAGGGGGAATTCACCCCTCCACTTT
cdr3_aa: CASSERDRGNSPLHF

v_call: TRBV6-5
d_call: .
clone_size: once
j_call: TRBJ1-2
cdr3_nt: TGTGCCAGCAGGAGGGAAGCTAACTATGGCTACACCTTC
cdr3_aa: CASRREANYGYTF

v_call: TRBV20-1
d_call: .
clone_size: .
j_call: TRBJ2-5
cdr3_nt: TGCAGTGCCGGACTGCAAGAGACCCAGTACTTC
cdr3_aa: CSAGLQETQYF